This TCR beta chain was sequenced in a study of cytomegalovirus exposure and HLA in healthy donors. Concerning this clone itself: Its antigen is not known.

60 Vbeta and 13 Jbeta primers were used in PCR. TCRdb's table, derived via immunoSEQ multiplex PCR, lists solely in-frame clones and lacks some. The top ten clones hold 6.3% of a sample with 85,000 to 100,000 clones, roughly 69% of them seen once. The V end was cut by 3 bases, the J end by 4 bases, with 12 bases between. CDR3 size: 14 residues. The germline V gene has CDR1 MNHEY and CDR2 SMNVEV (reference sequence). Broader study findings: Earlier findings revealed that most TCR beta V segments proved productive either about 87% or about 30% of the time.

Sequencing input: PBMCs. The chain joins TRBV27 to TRBJ1-1; perhaps TRBD1 as D (5 bases). The TCR comes from a young woman in good health and CMV-seronegative. The CDR3: CASSFAMGGTEAFF. Written as DNA, the CDR3 is TGTGCCAGCAGTTTTGCCATGGGGGGCACTGAAGCTTTCTTT.